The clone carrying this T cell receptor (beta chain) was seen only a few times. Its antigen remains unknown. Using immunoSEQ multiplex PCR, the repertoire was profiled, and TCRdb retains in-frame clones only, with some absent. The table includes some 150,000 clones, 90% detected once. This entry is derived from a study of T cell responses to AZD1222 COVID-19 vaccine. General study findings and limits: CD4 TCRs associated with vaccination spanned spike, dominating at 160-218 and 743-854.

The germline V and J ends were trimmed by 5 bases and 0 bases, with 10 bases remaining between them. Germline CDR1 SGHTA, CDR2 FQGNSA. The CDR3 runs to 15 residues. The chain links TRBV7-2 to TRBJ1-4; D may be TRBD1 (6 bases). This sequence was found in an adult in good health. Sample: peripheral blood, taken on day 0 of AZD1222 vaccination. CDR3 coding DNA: TGTGCCAGCAGCAGGGGGAGGGCAACTAATGAAAAACTGTTTTTT. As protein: CASSRGRATNEKLFF.